Shown below are 19 T cell receptor beta chains from a single sample sequenced in a study of cytomegalovirus exposure and HLA in healthy donors. The method was immunoSEQ multiplex PCR; TCRdb's version includes in-frame clones alone and lacks a portion of them. The data contain just under 65,000 clones, 85% to 95% of them singletons. Material for sequencing was PBMCs. These receptors came from a woman between 18 and 29 years old in good health and CMV-seropositive.

In this sample, this clone turned up once. This CDR3 reads CASSLSGTPGSNTGELFF. CDR3 sequence (DNA): TGTGCCAGCAGTTTATCCGGGACACCAGGGAGTAACACCGGGGAGCTGTTTTTT. The chain links TRBV27 to TRBJ2-2, with a weak D call TRBD1 (6 bases). Germline V gene data show CDR1 as MNHEY and CDR2 as SMNVEV (reference sequence). Trimming took off 0 bases at V and 2 bases at J, with 16 bases between the two ends. CDR3 length equals 18 residues.

This chain joins TRBV4-2 and TRBJ2-3; 7 bases fit TRBD1. CDR3 length equals 16 residues. Trimming at V came to 4 bases and at J to 2 bases, leaving 9 bases not matched to a gene. Per the germline V gene, CDR1 is LGHNA and CDR2 is YNFKEQ. The CDR3 nucleotides read TGTGCCAGCAGCCCCCTAGGGCAGGGGGACACAGATACGCAGTATTTT. Translating gives CASSPLGQGDTDTQYF.

The V gene is TRBV5-8, the J gene TRBJ2-5; 8 positions agree with TRBD2. The CDR3 has 16 residues. Looked up from germline, CDR1 is SGHTS and CDR2 is YDEGEE. Unmatched junction bases numbered 13, after V lost 4 bases and J lost 5 bases. CDR3 sequence: CASSTGTRAGGETQYF. The CDR3 DNA sequence: TGTGCCAGCAGCACAGGTACTAGGGCGGGGGGTGAGACCCAGTACTTC.

This chain links TRBV7-2 with TRBJ1-1, with D tentatively TRBD1 (5 bases). V shed 5 bases and J shed 10 bases, with 17 bases lying between them. CDR1 is SGHTA, CDR2 FQGNSA, per germline. The CDR3 sequence is 13 residues long. CDR3: CASSPAGGMGAFF. In nucleotides, the CDR3 is TGTGCCAGCAGCCCAGCCGGGGGGATGGGAGCTTTCTTT. Looking up the rest from reference TRBV7-2 and TRBJ1-1 gives the full variable domain: GAGVSQSPSNKVTEKGKDVELRCDPISGHTALYWYRQSLGQGLEFLIYFQGNSAPDKSGLPSDRFSAERTGGSVSTLTIQRTQQEDSAVYLCASSPAGGMGAFFGQGTRLTVV.

This chain uses TRBV11-2 with TRBJ2-1; TRBD2 matches 9 bases. This CDR3 has 14 amino acids. CDR1 is SGHAT, CDR2 FQNNGV, per germline. Germline trimming cut 7 bases from V and 3 bases from J; bases unmatched to any gene: 4. CDR3 residues: CASTVTSGYNEQFF. Here the CDR3 DNA reads TGTGCCAGCACCGTGACTAGCGGCTACAATGAGCAGTTCTTC. Variable domain in full (rest from reference TRBV11-2 and TRBJ2-1): EAGVAQSPRYKIIEKRQSVAFWCNPISGHATLYWYQQILGQGPKLLIQFQNNGVVDDSQLPKDRFSAERLKGVDSTLKIQPAKLEDSAVYLCASTVTSGYNEQFFGPGTRLTVL.

This clone was detected only a few times. The chain combines TRBV15 with TRBJ2-1; 10 bases match TRBD1. The CDR3 runs to 16 residues. Unmatched junction bases numbered 5, after V lost 2 bases and J lost 4 bases. Looked up from germline, CDR1 is LNHNV and CDR2 is YYDKDF (reference sequence). CDR3 sequence: CATSRQTGGGYNEQFF. The CDR3 nucleotides read TGTGCCACCAGCAGACAGACAGGGGGCGGGTACAATGAGCAGTTCTTC.

This sequence joins TRBV6-5 and TRBJ2-7, with 11 bases aligning to TRBD2. V lost 2 bases to trimming and J lost 3 bases; unmatched junction nucleotides: 0. The V gene's germline CDR1 is MNHEY and CDR2 SVGAGI. This CDR3 has 14 amino acids. In nucleotides, the CDR3 is TGTGCCAGCAGTTACACTAGCGGGAGCTACGAGCAGTACTTC. This translates into CASSYTSGSYEQYF.

This chain connects TRBV5-1 to TRBJ1-5; the D is unclear. Trimming removed 0 bases from V and 1 base from J, with 5 bases in between. The CDR3 runs to 14 residues. Germline V lookup: CDR1 SGHRS, CDR2 YFSETQ. The CDR3 loop reads CASSLVGSNQPQHF. The DNA of the CDR3 is TGCGCCAGCAGCTTGGTGGGCAGCAATCAGCCCCAGCATTTT.

This clone has more than one count but fewer than ten. The J gene is TRBJ2-6, the V gene TRBV5-5; 7 bases line up with TRBD2. V lost 5 bases to trimming and J lost 1 base; unmatched junction nucleotides: 9. Per the germline V gene, CDR1 is SGHKS and CDR2 is YYEKEE (reference sequence). This CDR3 is 17 amino acids long. The CDR3 spells CASSWGGVFSGANVLTF. As DNA, the CDR3 is TGTGCCAGCAGTTGGGGAGGGGTTTTTTCTGGGGCCAACGTCCTGACTTTC. The full variable domain, in which reference TRBV5-5 and TRBJ2-6 provide the parts outside the CDR3, is DAGVTQSPTHLIKTRGQQVTLRCSPISGHKSVSWYQQVLGQGPQFIFQYYEKEERGRGNFPDRFSARQFPNYSSELNVNALLLGDSALYLCASSWGGVFSGANVLTFGAGSRLTVL.

CDR3 sequence reads: CASSWASQETQYF. CDR3 in DNA: TGTGCCAGCAGTTGGGCCTCACAAGAGACCCAGTACTTC. The rearrangement uses TRBV5-5 and TRBJ2-5; no clear D gene. Germline V lookup: CDR1 SGHKS, CDR2 YYEKEE (reference sequence). V was trimmed by 5 bases and J by 2 bases, leaving 10 bases between them. The CDR3 length is 13 residues.

The V and J genes are TRBV28 and TRBJ1-3; a weak D match, TRBD1 (6 bases). The CDR3 is made up of 12 amino acids. Trimming stripped 1 base from V and 15 bases from J, with 13 bases between. The germline V gene encodes CDR1 MDHEN and CDR2 SYDVKM. In nucleotides, the CDR3 is TGTGCCAGCAGTTTATTAGGGGGTTTTAAATATTTT. It translates to CASSLLGGFKYF.

This chain connects TRBV28 to TRBJ2-1; 11 nucleotides line up with TRBD2. V lost 6 bases and J lost 6; bases outside the gene matches: 10. Germline CDR1 and CDR2: MDHEN and SYDVKM. The length of the CDR3 is 16 residues. The CDR3 DNA reads TGTGCCAGCAGACGACTGGGTAGCGGGAGGGGCAATGAGCAGTTCTTC. Its translation: CASRRLGSGRGNEQFF.

The chain couples TRBV7-2 to TRBJ1-1; D perhaps matches TRBD1 (6 bases). The V gene lost 1 base and the J gene lost 4 bases, with 13 bases spanning the gap. Germline lookup yields CDR1 SGHTA and CDR2 FQGNSA. The CDR3 consists of 15 residues. The CDR3 reads CASSLDGGAGTEAFF. Written as DNA, the CDR3 is TGTGCCAGCAGCTTAGATGGGGGGGCTGGCACTGAAGCTTTCTTT.

The J gene is TRBJ2-5, the V gene TRBV27; tentative D call: TRBD1 (6 bases). V was cut by 5 bases and J by 4 bases, with 11 bases left in between. The CDR3 covers 13 residues. Per the germline V gene, CDR1 is MNHEY and CDR2 is SMNVEV (reference sequence). DNA of the CDR3: TGTGCCAGCAGTCTCGACAGGAGAGAGACCCAGTACTTC. Translation: CASSLDRRETQYF.

The chain is built from TRBV30 and TRBJ1-2; the D gene is possibly TRBD1 (5 bases). Germline values: CDR1 GTSNPN, CDR2 SVGIG (reference sequence). This CDR3 has 13 amino acids. Deletions cut 7 bases from V and 3 bases from J, with 15 bases between. The CDR3 coding sequence is TGTGCCTTGAACCAGGGTGGGGACTATGGCTACACCTTC. It yields the protein CALNQGGDYGYTF.

The chain employs TRBV5-1 and TRBJ1-2, with TRBD1 identical over 10 bases. V lost 4 bases, J lost 6 bases, and 6 bases stayed unmatched. This CDR3 comprises 14 residues. Germline lookup yields CDR1 SGHRS and CDR2 YFSETQ. CDR3 bases: TGCGCCAGCAGCCCTCCGGGGACAGGGGATGGCTACACCTTC. Protein product: CASSPPGTGDGYTF. The complete variable domain, with remaining parts taken from reference TRBV5-1 and TRBJ1-2, reads KAGVTQTPRYLIKTRGQQVTLSCSPISGHRSVSWYQQTPGQGLQFLFEYFSETQRNKGNFPGRFSGRQFSNSRSEMNVSTLELGDSALYLCASSPPGTGDGYTFGSGTRLTVV.

This clone was seen only once. This chain connects TRBV7-2 to TRBJ1-1, with TRBD1 matching over 9 bases. The CDR3 contains 15 residues. Germline CDR1 SGHTA, CDR2 FQGNSA. V shed 5 bases, J shed 0 bases, and the junction held 4 bases outside the gene matches. CDR3 loop: CASSPRTGVNTEAFF. Written as DNA, the CDR3 is TGTGCCAGCAGCCCCCGGACAGGGGTGAACACTGAAGCTTTCTTT.

This clone was counted a few times. V and J are TRBV29-1 and TRBJ2-5; no clear D. V was shortened by 6 bases and J by 0 bases, with 17 bases between the two germline ends. Germline V CDR1 and CDR2: SQVTM, ANQGSEA. This CDR3 has 15 residues. The CDR3 DNA is TGCAGCGTATCCACTCCTTTGGGCGACCAAGAGACCCAGTACTTC. Protein: CSVSTPLGDQETQYF. Variable domain in full (rest from reference TRBV29-1 and TRBJ2-5): SAVISQKPSRDICQRGTSLTIQCQVDSQVTMMFWYRQQPGQSLTLIATANQGSEATYESGFVIDKFPISRPNLTFSTLTVSNMSPEDSSIYLCSVSTPLGDQETQYFGPGTRLLVL.

This clone was found once. V usage is TRBV6-1 and J usage is TRBJ1-2; TRBD1 agrees at 9 bases. V trimming: 1 base; J trimming: 2 bases; junction bases outside the gene matches: 2. The V gene's germline CDR1 is MNHNS and CDR2 SASEGT. The length of the CDR3 is 15 residues. The CDR3 region is CASSEVGQGNYGYTF. In nucleotides, the CDR3 is TGTGCCAGCAGTGAAGTGGGACAGGGCAACTATGGCTACACCTTC.